The clone carrying this T cell receptor (beta chain) was observed a handful of times. Its antigen is unknown. This record belongs to a study of blood T cells in healthy people across ages. Donors were healthy Caucasian individuals from Russia aged about 6 to 95. Total RNA extracted from each sample amounted to at least 5.5 micrograms. Points from the study as a whole: Possibly, changes in expanded clonotypes were confounded because donor CMV status was unknown.

A second PCR of roughly 7 to 11 cycles used a sample-barcoded 5' primer and a J-beta primer mix. A tag from a template-switch adaptor with 12 random nucleotides marked each cDNA molecule. TCRdb reanalysed the 5' RACE reads using MiXCR and keeps one entry per CDR3 protein. Of approximately 830,000 distinct CDR3 sequences in the sample, 62% were seen once. The CDR3 length is 13 residues. Germline assignment: CDR1 SQVTM and CDR2 ANQGSEA. V was clipped by 6 bases and J by 8 bases, with 18 bases between them. The source is a young man in good health. The V gene is TRBV29-1, the J gene TRBJ2-3; no clear D. Sequenced sample: blood. The CDR3 DNA follows: TGCAGCGTCCCCCGCCAGACCCCCCGTACGCAGTATTTT. Translated, it gives CSVPRQTPRTQYF.